This T cell receptor (beta chain) was recorded in a study of cytomegalovirus exposure and HLA in healthy donors. Concerning this clone itself: Its antigen is unidentified. Different DNA sequences within this sample yield the same CDR3.

Broader study findings: Some public TCRs appeared in many individuals, while most sequences were rare.

V gave up 1 base and J gave up 7 bases; unmatched junction bases: 4. Germline V gives CDR1 GTSNPN, CDR2 SVGIG (reference sequence). CDR3 length equals 13 residues. The data were produced by immunoSEQ multiplex PCR, yet TCRdb's version contains in-frame clones alone and is incomplete. Of approximately 260,000 clones listed, approximately 84% were seen once; the top ten hold around 1.2%. The chain couples TRBV30 to TRBJ1-5, with TRBD1 identical over 7 bases. This TCR came from a woman aged 25 to 39 in good health and CMV-seropositive. Sequencing used PBMCs. The CDR3 sequence: CAWSDRGSQPQHF. CDR3 nucleotide sequence: TGTGCCTGGAGTGACAGGGGATCGCAGCCCCAGCATTTT.